Sequencing of this T cell receptor (beta chain) was carried out in a study of Graves' ophthalmopathy and Graves' hyperthyroidism. Regarding the study as a whole: A model built from 13 signatures distinguished ophthalmopathy from stable hyperthyroidism with approximately 90% sensitivity and 81.08% specificity. With a specificity of around 72% and a sensitivity of around 71%, the model predicted ophthalmopathy progression.

Other autoimmune disease, uncontrolled infection, pregnancy and lactation led to exclusion. RNA transcripts were the template, and TCR beta CDR3 regions were amplified from them. Scientists carried out first-round RT-PCR using HTBI primers and then a second-round multiplex PCR. MiXCR, applied by TCRdb to the multiplex PCR reads, yields one record per CDR3 protein. Seen here are 500,000 to 600,000 distinct CDR3 sequences, 35% to 40% observed once, and the top ten hold roughly 4%. This clonotype came up many times. Its target is unknown. This TCR was sampled from an adult man with Graves' hyperthyroidism. Sequencing was performed on peripheral blood or thyroid tissue (not recorded which).

This chain's CDR3 is CASSTWTGLKFYEQYF. The CDR3 coding sequence is TGTGCCAGCAGTACCTGGACAGGCCTGAAGTTCTACGAGCAGTACTTC. The V and J genes are TRBV7-9 and TRBJ2-7, with TRBD1 matching over 7 bases. Germline CDR1 and CDR2: SEHNR and FQNEAQ (reference sequence). The CDR3 consists of 16 residues. With V trimmed by 6 bases and J by 3 bases, 14 bases remained unmatched.